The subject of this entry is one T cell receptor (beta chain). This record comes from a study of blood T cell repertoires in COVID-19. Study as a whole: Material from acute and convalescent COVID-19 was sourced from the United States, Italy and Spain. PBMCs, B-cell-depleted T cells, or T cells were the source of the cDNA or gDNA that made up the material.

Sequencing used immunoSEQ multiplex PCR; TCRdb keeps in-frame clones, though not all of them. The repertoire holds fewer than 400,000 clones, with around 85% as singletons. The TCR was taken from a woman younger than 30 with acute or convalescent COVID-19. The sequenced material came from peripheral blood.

CDR3 residues: CASSPRGSNTEAFF. The DNA for the CDR3 is TGCGCCAGCAGCCCCAGGGGAAGTAACACTGAAGCTTTCTTT. The V call is TRBV4-1, the J call TRBJ1-1, with D possibly matching TRBD1 (6 bases). Germline CDR1 MGHRA, CDR2 YSYEKL. The CDR3 has 14 amino acids. V was pared by 4 bases and J by 2 bases, with 11 bases between.